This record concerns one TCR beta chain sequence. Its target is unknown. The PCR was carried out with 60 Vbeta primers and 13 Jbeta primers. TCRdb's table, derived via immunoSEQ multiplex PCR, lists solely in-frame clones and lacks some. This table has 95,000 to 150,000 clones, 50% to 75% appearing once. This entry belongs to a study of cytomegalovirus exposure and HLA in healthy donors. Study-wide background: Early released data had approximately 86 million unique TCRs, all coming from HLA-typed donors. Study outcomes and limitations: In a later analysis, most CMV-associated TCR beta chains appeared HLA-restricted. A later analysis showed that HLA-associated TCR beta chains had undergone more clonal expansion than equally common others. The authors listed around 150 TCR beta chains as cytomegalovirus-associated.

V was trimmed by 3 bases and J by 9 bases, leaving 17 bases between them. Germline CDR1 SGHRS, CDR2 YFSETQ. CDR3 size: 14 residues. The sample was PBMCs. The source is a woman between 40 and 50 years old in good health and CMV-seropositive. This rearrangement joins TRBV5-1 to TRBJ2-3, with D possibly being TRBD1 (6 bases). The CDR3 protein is CASSSLGPQGTQYF. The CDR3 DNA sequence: TGCGCCAGCAGCTCGCTCGGGCCCCAGGGGACGCAGTATTTT.